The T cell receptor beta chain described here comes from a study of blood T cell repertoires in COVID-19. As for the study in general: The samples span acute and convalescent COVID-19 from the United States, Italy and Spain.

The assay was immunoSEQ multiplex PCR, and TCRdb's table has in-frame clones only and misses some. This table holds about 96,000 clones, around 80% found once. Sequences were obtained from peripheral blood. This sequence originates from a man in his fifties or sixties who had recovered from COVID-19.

The CDR3 is CASTISPGLALEQYF. The CDR3 DNA sequence: TGTGCCAGCACCATTTCACCGGGACTAGCGCTCGAGCAGTACTTC. The V and J genes are TRBV5-6 and TRBJ2-7, with 10 bases identical to TRBD2. The germline CDR1 and CDR2 sequences are SGHDT and YYEEEE. The junction had 12 bases not matched to a gene; V was cut back by 6 bases and J by 6 bases. The CDR3 length is 15 residues.